Listed below are T cell receptor beta chains from one sample, sequenced in a study of technical replicates of blood from several donors. Measured with immunoSEQ multiplex PCR; TCRdb has only the in-frame clones, and not every one. The data hold about 68,000 clones, with about 97% observed a single time. Specimen: T cells isolated from PBMCs. These receptor sequences come from a human donor in good health. Both conserved end residues are part of each CDR3. Fields, in order: V gene, D gene, J gene, clone size, CDR3 DNA, CDR3 protein. A D gene is named only where the DNA matches it firmly. A clone size is listed for some rows: how often the clone was seen (once, few, many), or a class if it is expanded.

TRBV29-1	TRBD2	TRBJ2-7	once	TGCAGCGTTGACTTTAACTCGGGGGGCGAGCAGTACTTC	CSVDFNSGGEQYF
TRBV14	.	TRBJ2-2	.	TGTGCCAGCAGCCAAGGCTATTCCGGGGAGCTGTTTTTT	CASSQGYSGELFF
TRBV30	.	TRBJ2-5	once	TGTGCCTGGAGTGGCCCAGGCCAAGAGACCCAGTACTTC	CAWSGPGQETQYF
TRBV28	.	TRBJ1-2	.	TGTGCCAGCAGTTTATTGCGAGGGATCACCTTC	CASSLLRGITF
TRBV7-3	.	TRBJ1-1	.	TGTGCCAGCAGGGACAGCATGAACACTGAAGCTTTCTTT	CASRDSMNTEAFF
TRBV10-1	TRBD1	TRBJ2-7	.	TGCGCCAGCAGCGGGGACAGTTACGAGCAGTACTTC	CASSGDSYEQYF
TRBV7-9	.	TRBJ1-2	.	TGTGCCAGCAGCTTTACCCCAGCTAACTATGGCTACACCTTC	CASSFTPANYGYTF
TRBV15	TRBD2	TRBJ2-1	.	TGTGCCACCAGCAGAGATAGAGCGGGAGTGGGTGAGCAGTTCTTC	CATSRDRAGVGEQFF
TRBV4-1	TRBD1	TRBJ1-5	.	TGCGCCAGCAGCCAAGAGTTCAGGGGGGAGAACAATCAGCCCCAGCATTTT	CASSQEFRGENNQPQHF
TRBV27	.	TRBJ2-1	.	TGTGCCAGCAGTTTATTTGCGGGGATCTACAATGAGCAGTTCTTC	CASSLFAGIYNEQFF
TRBV9	.	TRBJ1-1	.	TGTGCCAGCAGCCCTACACCCCCAGGAGGGACTGAAGCTTTCTTT	CASSPTPPGGTEAFF
TRBV6-1	.	TRBJ2-7	.	TGTGCCAGCAGTGAATGGAGGATACTTTACTACGAGCAGTACTTC	CASSEWRILYYEQYF
TRBV19	.	TRBJ2-1	.	TGTGCCAGTACCCCGACAGTTATCTCCTACAATGAGCAGTTCTTC	CASTPTVISYNEQFF
TRBV27	.	TRBJ2-2	.	TGTGCCAGCAGCTTAGGTCAGGAGAACACCGGGGAGCTGTTTTTT	CASSLGQENTGELFF
TRBV28	TRBD2	TRBJ2-7	.	TGTGCCAGCAGTCGGCCGGGACTATCTTACGAGCAGTACTTC	CASSRPGLSYEQYF
TRBV7-9	.	TRBJ2-1	.	TGTGCCAGCAGCTTAGCGGGGGGTTTATACAATGAGCAGTTCTTC	CASSLAGGLYNEQFF
TRBV5-5	.	TRBJ2-5	.	TGTGCCAGCAGCTTCGCAGCGGAGCAAGAGACCCAGTACTTC	CASSFAAEQETQYF
TRBV7-2	TRBD2	TRBJ2-1	.	TGTGCCAGCAGCTTACTAGCGGGATATGCTCACAATGAGCAGTTCTTC	CASSLLAGYAHNEQFF
TRBV19	TRBD1	TRBJ2-1	.	TGTGCCAGTCAAACCGGACAGGGCCGGGGTGAGCAGTTCTTC	CASQTGQGRGEQFF
TRBV19	TRBD2	TRBJ2-1	.	TGTGCCAGTAGTTCGGGACTAGCGGGAGGTAATGAGCAGTTCTTC	CASSSGLAGGNEQFF
TRBV7-9	TRBD1	TRBJ2-5	.	TGTGCCAGCAGCTCTCTACAGGGGTACCAAGAGACCCAGTACTTC	CASSSLQGYQETQYF
TRBV28	.	TRBJ1-4	.	TGTGCCAGCAGCATAAGGGAGGGGTATGAAAAACTGTTTTTT	CASSIREGYEKLFF
TRBV19	.	TRBJ2-1	.	TGTGCCAGTAGTCGGGGCGGGACGAACAATGAGCAGTTCTTC	CASSRGGTNNEQFF
TRBV4-3	TRBD2	TRBJ2-7	.	TGCGCCAGCAGCCAATCTAGCGGGAGTTCCTACGAGCAGTACTTC	CASSQSSGSSYEQYF
TRBV27	TRBD1	TRBJ2-3	.	TGTGCCAGCAGTTTAATTGGGACAGGACTCACAGATACGCAGTATTTT	CASSLIGTGLTDTQYF
TRBV6-5	.	TRBJ1-1	.	TGTGCCAGCAGTTACTCGATAGGGGAATGGAACACTGAAGCTTTCTTT	CASSYSIGEWNTEAFF
TRBV19	.	TRBJ2-6	.	TGTGCCATCAGGAACACTGGGGCCAACGTCCTGACTTTC	CAIRNTGANVLTF
TRBV30	TRBD2	TRBJ2-7	.	TGTGCCTGGAGTGTACGGCTAGCGGGGCTCTCCTACGAGCAGTACTTC	CAWSVRLAGLSYEQYF
TRBV11-2	.	TRBJ2-1	.	TGTGCCAGCAGCTTTACAAATGAGCAGTTCTTC	CASSFTNEQFF
TRBV5-4	TRBD1	TRBJ1-1	once	TGTGCCAGCAGATCTTGGACAGGGGTCACTGAAGCTTTCTTT	CASRSWTGVTEAFF
TRBV7-2	.	TRBJ1-2	.	TGTGCCAGCAGCCCAGGGCCGGGGGAGGCTAACTATGGCTACACCTTC	CASSPGPGEANYGYTF
TRBV7-9	.	TRBJ2-2	.	TGTGCCAGCAGCTTAGGGACAGATAACACCGGGGAGCTGTTTTTT	CASSLGTDNTGELFF
TRBV6-5	TRBD1	TRBJ1-2	.	TGTGCCAGCAGTTACTCTCCGGACAGGGTGGGTGGCTACACCTTC	CASSYSPDRVGGYTF
TRBV6-5	TRBD2	TRBJ2-7	.	TGTGCCAGCAGTTCGGGGGGATACGAGCAGTACTTC	CASSSGGYEQYF
TRBV27	.	TRBJ1-5	.	TGTGCCAGCAGTCCCGGGGGAACCAATCAGCCCCAGCATTTT	CASSPGGTNQPQHF
TRBV11-2	.	TRBJ1-4	.	TGTGCCAGCAGCTCGACAGCACTTGGCGGAAAACTGTTTTTT	CASSSTALGGKLFF
TRBV7-9	TRBD2	TRBJ2-1	.	TGTGCCAGCAGACGGCCCCCGGGGGAGGGCTACAATGAGCAGTTCTTC	CASRRPPGEGYNEQFF
TRBV15	TRBD1	TRBJ2-7	.	TGTGCCACCAGCAGAGATAAGGAGACAGGGAACGAGCAGTACTTC	CATSRDKETGNEQYF
TRBV19	TRBD1	TRBJ2-7	.	TGTGCCAGTAGTATAGATCGGGACAGGGAGTCCTACGAGCAGTACTTC	CASSIDRDRESYEQYF
TRBV27	.	TRBJ2-7	.	TGTGCCAGCAGACTAGGGGTAGGGGAGGCAATCCAGCAGTACTTC	CASRLGVGEAIQQYF
TRBV15	.	TRBJ2-5	.	TGTGCCACCAGCAGTGGTAGACAGGAGTGGGAAATCCAGTACTTC	CATSSGRQEWEIQYF
TRBV9	TRBD2	TRBJ2-1	.	TGTGCCAGCAGCCCGTCGACTAGCGGGAGAGGTGAGCAGTTCTTC	CASSPSTSGRGEQFF
TRBV18	TRBD1	TRBJ1-5	.	TGTGCCAGCTCACCTACAGGGGAAGGACAGCCCCAGCATTTT	CASSPTGEGQPQHF
TRBV7-2	TRBD2	TRBJ2-5	.	TGTGCCAGCAGCTTATGGGCGGGAGGGGAAGAGACCCAGTACTTC	CASSLWAGGEETQYF
TRBV7-7	.	TRBJ2-6	.	TGTGCCAGCACCTCTTCCAAGTACCCCACTAAAGCCAACGTCCTGACTTTC	CASTSSKYPTKANVLTF
TRBV7-8	.	TRBJ1-2	once	TGTGCCAGCAGCCCTAGGATTGACCACTATGGCTACACCTTC	CASSPRIDHYGYTF
TRBV10-3	TRBD1	TRBJ2-5	.	TGTGCCTCGGGCCCGACAGGGAAAGAGACCCAGTACTTC	CASGPTGKETQYF
TRBV7-9	TRBD2	TRBJ2-7	.	TGTGCCAGCAGCTTAGCGGGGGGGGACGAGCAGTACTTC	CASSLAGGDEQYF
TRBV7-9	.	TRBJ1-5	.	TGTGCCTCCCAAGACCTATTAGGGGAGGGAGGTCAGCCCCAGCATTTT	CASQDLLGEGGQPQHF
TRBV29-1	.	TRBJ2-4	.	TGCAGCGTTCTGGGGGGTAACATTCAGTACTTC	CSVLGGNIQYF
TRBV5-4	TRBD2	TRBJ2-3	.	TGTGCCAGCAGCCCACTAGCGGATTTT	CASSPLADF
TRBV19	TRBD1	TRBJ1-2	.	TGTGCCAGTAGTATCCCCGCAGGGGGCTGGGACTATGGCTACACCTTC	CASSIPAGGWDYGYTF
TRBV6-5	.	TRBJ1-2	.	TGTGCCAGTCACAACAGGGCCCCAATTGATGGCTACACCTTC	CASHNRAPIDGYTF